This T cell receptor beta chain was observed in a study of neurological immune-mediated disorders (dated by TCRdb to 2018 to 2020). Regarding the complete study: Peripheral blood TCR-beta repertoires from patients with HTLV-I-associated myelopathy (HAM/TSP), patients with multiple sclerosis, and healthy controls were compared in the study using UMI-based sequencing. Alongside PBMC samples, the set of 106 TCR-beta libraries contained longitudinal samples, technical triplicates, and paired CD4+ and CD8+ T-cell subsets that had been sorted. Of the 68 subjects in the cohort, about 14 were HAM/TSP patients, roughly 35 were multiple sclerosis patients, and approximately 20 were healthy controls.

cDNA was synthesized by template-switch 5'RACE using a primer carrying a 10-nucleotide random unique molecular identifier by which each TCR transcript was tagged. Over 180 million TCR-beta sequences, covering 15-18 subjects, were produced in each sequencing run. The RNeasy kit was used for extraction of total RNA. Using the KAPA Real-time Library Amplification kit, TCR-beta VDJ regions were amplified with primers for the TCR constant region and the 5'RACE anchor. A first PCR added sample indexes and Illumina adaptors, after which a second PCR increased the library yield. After purification with Ampure beads, the TCR product of roughly 650 bp was size-selected on a 2% E-gel SizeSelection system. Before pooling, libraries had their quality checked on a Bioanalyzer, their concentration measured with Qubit, and their quantity determined with the Kapa Library Quantification kit. Paired-end 2 x 150 bp sequencing of the libraries was performed on an Illumina HiSeq 2500. To increase sequence diversity, roughly 24-32% phiX was spiked into each library pool. On the study's bioinformatics: The UMI-based MiGEC pipeline processed quality-filtered reads and removed over 85% of raw TCR sequences during error correction. VDJ genes were aligned to IMGT germline references, and each clonotype was defined by a unique CDR3 amino acid sequence together with V-J genes. Clonal expansion, Shannon diversity and CDR3 relatedness were evaluated with VDJtools (CalcPairwiseDistances, ClusterSamples), while phylogenetic trees were built in CLCbio workbench. Clones with at least 8 unique UMIs were defined as expanded, with this threshold being based on coefficient-of-variation modelling across technical triplicates. TCRdb reran the public reads through fastp at Q25 and MiXCR, keeping productive beta chains. Each CDR3 protein gets just one entry, which takes the most common genes and DNA from the rows behind it. The V and J calls reflect TCRdb's pipeline rather than the authors' work. Here the sample has fewer than 20,000 distinct CDR3 sequences; 12% to 15% occur a single time. The ten largest account for 7.8% of the sample.

For the sorted-subset TCR libraries, the starting material was 850,000 to 1,000,000 sorted CD4+ or CD8+ T cells. Peripheral blood was subjected to Ficoll-Hypaque density gradient centrifugation to isolate PBMCs, which were then cryopreserved in liquid nitrogen. Paired sorted CD4+ and CD8+ subsets came from healthy controls, HAM/TSP patients and MS patients. The CDR3 goes from the cysteine to the phenylalanine over 14 residues. Only CDR3 DNA is held: 42 bases, read in frame from base 1. The CDR1 and CDR2 encoded by the germline V gene are SGHTA and FQGNSA. Deletion took 1 base off V and 4 bases off J, with a span of 10 bases between the germline ends. This clonotype showed up many times. What antigen it recognizes has not been identified. Base qualities are not at hand, and no much larger clone is one base apart. Study-level results and caveats: No identical CDR3 amino acid sequences were shared among expanded clones across subjects, suggesting private TCR-beta repertoires in all groups. The highest TCR clonal expansion was observed in HAM/TSP patients, whereas the lowest was observed in MS patients, even when compared with healthy controls.

The source material was CD4+ T cells from blood. This receptor was obtained from an older woman with HTLV-1-associated myelopathy (HAM/TSP). The rearranged segments are TRBV7-2 and TRBJ1-1, and TRBD1 may be the D gene, going by 5 matching bases. The CDR3 in this case is CASSLGSQGTEAFF. The DNA is TGTGCCAGCAGCTTAGGGTCTCAGGGCACTGAAGCTTTCTTT.